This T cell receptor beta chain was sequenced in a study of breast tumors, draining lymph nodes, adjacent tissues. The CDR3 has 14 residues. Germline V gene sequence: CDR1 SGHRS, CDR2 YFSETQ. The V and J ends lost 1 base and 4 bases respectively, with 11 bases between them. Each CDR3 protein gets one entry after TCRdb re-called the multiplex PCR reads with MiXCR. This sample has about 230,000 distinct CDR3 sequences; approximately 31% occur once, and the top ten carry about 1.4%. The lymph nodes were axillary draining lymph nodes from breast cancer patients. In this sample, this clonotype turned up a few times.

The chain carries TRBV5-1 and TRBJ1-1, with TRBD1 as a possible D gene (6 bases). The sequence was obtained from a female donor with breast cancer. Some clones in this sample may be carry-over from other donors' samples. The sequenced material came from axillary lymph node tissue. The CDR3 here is CASSLLQGGTEAFF. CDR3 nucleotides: TGCGCCAGCAGCTTGTTACAGGGCGGCACTGAAGCTTTCTTT.